The TCR beta chain under discussion was sequenced for a study of OX40 agonist ivuxolimab in advanced cancers. The V gene lost 3 bases and the J gene lost 4 bases, with 9 bases spanning the gap. Germline CDR1 is MDHEN and CDR2 is SYDVKM. The CDR3 sequence is 13 residues long. Data came from immunoSEQ multiplex PCR; TCRdb stores just in-frame clones and leaves some out. This table holds 71,000 or so clones, 91% found once. This clonotype was obtained from an adult with an advanced solid tumor such as melanoma, head and neck, liver or kidney cancer. The chain joins TRBV28 to TRBJ1-1, with D possibly matching TRBD1 (5 bases). The source was CD4+ or CD8+ T cells sorted from blood, collected in a trial of the OX40 agonist ivuxolimab. The DNA of the CDR3 is TGTGCCAGCAGTTTTTCAGGGACCACTGAAGCTTTCTTT. This sequence encodes CASSFSGTTEAFF.